Here is one T cell receptor (beta chain) with its context. The record originates from a study of shared T cell receptors in the human thymus. The CDR3 has 15 amino acids. Germline assignment: CDR1 SGDLS and CDR2 YYNGEE. Trimming pared 0 bases from V and 0 bases from J, leaving 10 bases between. Generated by immunoSEQ multiplex PCR, the TCRdb table keeps only in-frame clones and is missing some. Counted here are approximately 760,000 clones, roughly 85% occurring once; the ten biggest clones make up 0.008% to 0.011%. These data also featured in a second study, about human thymus T cells. Per that study: Thymus tissue was removed during corrective cardiac surgery. Among thymic and blood repertoires, usage of V and J genes appeared biased. Among unrelated individuals, related research reported thymic repertoires that overlapped highly.

The chain has TRBV9 and TRBJ2-7; TRBD2 is a possible D gene (5 bases). The sample comprised thymocytes. The TCR was taken from a girl under three years old with a congenital heart defect. Here the CDR3 DNA reads TGTGCCAGCAGCGTAGGCGGGCTAAGCTCCTACGAGCAGTACTTC. Amino acid sequence: CASSVGGLSSYEQYF. Complete variable domain (other parts from reference TRBV9 and TRBJ2-7): DSGVTQTPKHLITATGQRVTLRCSPRSGDLSVYWYQQSLDQGLQFLIQYYNGEERAKGNILERFSAQQFPDLHSELNLSSLELGDSALYFCASSVGGLSSYEQYFGPGTRLTVT.